Listed here are 5 T cell receptor beta chains from one sample, sequenced in a study of T cell responses to AZD1222 COVID-19 vaccine. Profiled with immunoSEQ multiplex PCR; TCRdb holds only in-frame clones, not every one. The sample has about 100,000 clones; just over 85% are singletons. The sample here was peripheral blood, taken on day 0 of AZD1222 vaccination. Every receptor here comes from an adult in good health.

The rearrangement links TRBV10-2 to TRBJ2-1, with 15 positions matching TRBD2. J lost 4 bases, V lost 6 bases, and 1 base had no gene match. Germline V gives CDR1 WSHSY, CDR2 SAAADI. This CDR3 is built from 15 residues. The CDR3 is CASRGLAGGYNEQFF. The CDR3 nucleotides are TGCGCCAGCAGAGGACTAGCGGGGGGGTACAATGAGCAGTTCTTC.

The J gene is TRBJ2-3, the V gene TRBV7-3, with 8 positions matching TRBD2. Germline assignment: CDR1 SGHTA and CDR2 FQGTGA. This CDR3 has 17 residues. The V and J ends lost 2 bases and 4 bases, in that order; junction bases with no gene match: 11. CDR3 bases: TGTGCCAGCAGCTTAGATCGCAGCGGGAGAAACGCAGATACGCAGTATTTT. Its translation is CASSLDRSGRNADTQYF.

This rearrangement joins TRBV7-9 to TRBJ1-4; the D gene is possibly TRBD1 (5 bases). Germline lookup yields CDR1 SEHNR and CDR2 FQNEAQ (reference sequence). Deletions cut 1 base from V and 12 bases from J, with 18 bases between. CDR3 length: 15 amino acids. CDR3 sequence: CASSLGAGPRSELFF. The DNA for the CDR3 is TGTGCCAGCAGCTTAGGAGCAGGGCCTCGCTCCGAACTGTTTTTT.

This chain uses TRBV4-3 with TRBJ1-2, with 8 positions matching TRBD1. Trimming removed 3 bases from V and 4 bases from J; junction bases left unmatched: 7. The CDR3 has 15 residues. The germline CDR1 and CDR2 sequences are LGHNA and YSLEER. The CDR3 region has the DNA TGCGCCAGCAGCCAGTCGGACAGGGCCCTCTATGGCTACACCTTC. Protein: CASSQSDRALYGYTF.

This clone was detected only once. The chain combines TRBV7-8 with TRBJ2-1, with 8 bases aligning to TRBD2. Germline CDR1 SGHVS, CDR2 FQNEAQ. The V segment lost 1 base and the J segment 9 bases; nucleotides outside the gene matches: 5. The CDR3 consists of 14 residues. DNA of the CDR3: TGTGCCAGCAGCTTAGTCACCGGGGGGGGTGAGCAGTTCTTC. Its protein is CASSLVTGGGEQFF.